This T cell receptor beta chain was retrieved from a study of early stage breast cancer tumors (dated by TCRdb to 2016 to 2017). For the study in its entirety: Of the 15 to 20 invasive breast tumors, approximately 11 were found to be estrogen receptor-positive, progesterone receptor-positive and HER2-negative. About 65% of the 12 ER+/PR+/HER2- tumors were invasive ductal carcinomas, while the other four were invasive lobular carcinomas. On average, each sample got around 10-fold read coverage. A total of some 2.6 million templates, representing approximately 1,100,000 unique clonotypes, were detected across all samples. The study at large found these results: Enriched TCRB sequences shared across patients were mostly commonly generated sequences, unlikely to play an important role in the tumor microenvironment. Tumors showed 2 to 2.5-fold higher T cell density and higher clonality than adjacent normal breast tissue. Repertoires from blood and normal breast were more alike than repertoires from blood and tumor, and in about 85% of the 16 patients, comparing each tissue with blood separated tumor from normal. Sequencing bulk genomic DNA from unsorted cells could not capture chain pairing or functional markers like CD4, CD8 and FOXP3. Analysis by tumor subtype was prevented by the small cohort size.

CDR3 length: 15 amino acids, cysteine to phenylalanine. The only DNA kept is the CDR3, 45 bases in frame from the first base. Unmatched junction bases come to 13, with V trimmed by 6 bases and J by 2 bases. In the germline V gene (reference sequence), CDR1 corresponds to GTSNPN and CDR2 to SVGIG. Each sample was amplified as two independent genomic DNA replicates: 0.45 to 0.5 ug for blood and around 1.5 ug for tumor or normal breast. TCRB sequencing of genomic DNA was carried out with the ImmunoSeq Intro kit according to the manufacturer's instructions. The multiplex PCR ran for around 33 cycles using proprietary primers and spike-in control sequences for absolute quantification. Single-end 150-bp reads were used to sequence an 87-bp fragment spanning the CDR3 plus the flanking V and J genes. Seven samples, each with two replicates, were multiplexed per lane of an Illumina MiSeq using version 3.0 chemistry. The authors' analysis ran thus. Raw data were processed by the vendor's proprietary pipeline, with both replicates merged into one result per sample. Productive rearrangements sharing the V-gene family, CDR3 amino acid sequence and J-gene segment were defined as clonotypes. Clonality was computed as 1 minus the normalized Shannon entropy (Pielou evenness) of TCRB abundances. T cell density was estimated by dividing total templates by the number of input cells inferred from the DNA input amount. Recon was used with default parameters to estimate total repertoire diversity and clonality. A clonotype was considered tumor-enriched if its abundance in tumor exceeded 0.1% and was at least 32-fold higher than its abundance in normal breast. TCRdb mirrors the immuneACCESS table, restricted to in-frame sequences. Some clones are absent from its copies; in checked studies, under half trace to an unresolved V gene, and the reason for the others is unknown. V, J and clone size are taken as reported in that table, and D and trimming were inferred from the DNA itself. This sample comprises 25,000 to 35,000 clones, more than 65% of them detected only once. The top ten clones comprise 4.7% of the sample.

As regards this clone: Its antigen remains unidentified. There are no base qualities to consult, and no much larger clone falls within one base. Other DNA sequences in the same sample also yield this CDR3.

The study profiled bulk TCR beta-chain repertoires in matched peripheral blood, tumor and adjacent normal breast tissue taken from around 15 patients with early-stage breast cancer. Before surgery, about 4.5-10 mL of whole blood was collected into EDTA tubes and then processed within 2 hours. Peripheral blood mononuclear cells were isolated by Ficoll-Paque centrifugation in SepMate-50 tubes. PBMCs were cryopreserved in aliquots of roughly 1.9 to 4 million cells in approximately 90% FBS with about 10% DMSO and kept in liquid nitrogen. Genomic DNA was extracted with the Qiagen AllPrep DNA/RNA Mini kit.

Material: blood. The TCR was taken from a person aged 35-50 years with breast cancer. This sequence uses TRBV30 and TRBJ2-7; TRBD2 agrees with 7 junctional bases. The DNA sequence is TGTGCCTGCACCCTCGCCCCGGGGGGAACCTACGAGCAGTACTTC. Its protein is CACTLAPGGTYEQYF. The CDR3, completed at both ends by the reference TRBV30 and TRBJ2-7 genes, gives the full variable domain SQTIHQWPATLVQPVGSPLSLECTVEGTSNPNLYWYRQAAGRGLQLLFYSVGIGQISSEVPQNLSASRPQDRQFILSSKKLLLSDSGFYLCACTLAPGGTYEQYFGPGTRLTVT.